The clone carrying this T cell receptor beta chain has only one observation. The antigen is unknown. With 7 bases removed from V and 6 bases from J, the gap between germline ends came to 12 bases. There are 12 residues in the CDR3. CDR1 and CDR2 from the germline V gene are LNHDA and SQIVND (reference sequence). The data originate from a study of cytomegalovirus exposure and HLA in healthy donors. Study information: Inside one of the first data releases sat some 93 million unique TCRs taken from HLA-typed donors. Broader study findings: In vitro experiments confirmed that three CMV-associated chains were specific for CMV antigens.

Primers included in the PCR were 60 Vbeta and 13 Jbeta primers. Sequencing used immunoSEQ multiplex PCR; TCRdb keeps in-frame clones, though not all of them. The sample yields roughly 170,000 clones, 75% to 85% seen once. Input material: PBMCs. V gene TRBV19 combines with J gene TRBJ1-1, with D possibly being TRBD1 (5 bases). This clonotype was obtained from a boy aged 5-17 years in good health and CMV-seronegative. The CDR3 loop reads CASNAGNSEAFF. The CDR3 region has the DNA TGTGCCAGTAACGCAGGGAATTCTGAAGCTTTCTTT.